This TCR beta chain was found in a study of T cell responses to AZD1222 COVID-19 vaccine. V was clipped by 6 bases and J by 6 bases, with 18 bases between them. The CDR3 covers 15 residues. The V gene's germline CDR1 is LNHDA and CDR2 SQIVND (reference sequence). Sequenced by immunoSEQ multiplex PCR; TCRdb stores in-frame clones only, minus some. This sample carries approximately 100,000 clones, 70% to 90% of them seen once, and the ten largest clones take under 20%. The chain is built from TRBV19 and TRBJ1-3; possibly TRBD1 for D (6 bases). Specimen: peripheral blood, collected on day 0 of AZD1222 vaccination. The sequence came from an adult in good health. The CDR3 region is CASRTPGTSENTIYF. The CDR3 DNA reads TGTGCCAGTAGAACACCCGGGACATCCGAAAACACCATATATTTT.